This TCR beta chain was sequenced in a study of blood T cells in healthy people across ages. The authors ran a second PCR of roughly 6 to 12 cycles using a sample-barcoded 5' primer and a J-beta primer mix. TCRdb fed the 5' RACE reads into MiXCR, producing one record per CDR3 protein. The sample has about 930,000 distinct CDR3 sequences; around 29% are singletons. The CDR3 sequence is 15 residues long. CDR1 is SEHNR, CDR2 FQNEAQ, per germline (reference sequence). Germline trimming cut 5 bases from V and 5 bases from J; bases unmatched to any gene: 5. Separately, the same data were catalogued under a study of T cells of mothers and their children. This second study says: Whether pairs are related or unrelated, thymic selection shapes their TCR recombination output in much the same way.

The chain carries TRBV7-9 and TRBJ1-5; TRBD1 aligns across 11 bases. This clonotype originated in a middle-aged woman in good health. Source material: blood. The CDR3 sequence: CASSSRDRGDQPQHF. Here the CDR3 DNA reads TGTGCCAGCAGCAGCCGGGACAGGGGGGATCAGCCCCAGCATTTT. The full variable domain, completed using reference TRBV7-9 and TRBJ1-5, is DTGVSQNPRHKITKRGQNVTFRCDPISEHNRLYWYRQTLGQGPEFLTYFQNEAQLEKSRLLSDRFSAERPKGSFSTLEIQRTEQGDSAMYLCASSSRDRGDQPQHFGDGTRLSIL.